This T cell receptor (beta chain) comes out of a study of metastatic and nonmetastatic thyroid tumors. About the research overall: Repertoire comparison spanned blood and tumor or nodule tissue of malignant and benign thyroid patients. The study's findings and limits: Versus benign nodules, malignant thyroid tumors reportedly had significantly higher TCR beta diversity, in blood and tumor.

Thyroid surgery took place with no prior treatment in any patient. From the PCR reads, TCRdb re-called clones with MiXCR. Here the sample spans around 30,000 clones, 4% to 5% being singletons. A word on this clone: As yet, its antigen is unknown.

This receptor was taken from a female donor with papillary thyroid cancer or a benign thyroid nodule (not recorded which). Some clones in this sample may be carry-over from other donors' samples. Specimen: blood.

CDR3 coding DNA: TGTGCCAGCAGTATTGGGGCGGGTAATTCACCCCTCCACTTT. This sequence encodes CASSIGAGNSPLHF. This chain connects TRBV6-1 to TRBJ1-6; D might be TRBD1 (5 bases). The V gene's germline CDR1 is MNHNS and CDR2 SASEGT. Between the trimmed V and J ends, which lost 5 bases and 6 bases, there was a span of 11 bases. This CDR3 region has 14 residues.